The next 24 T cell receptor beta chains were all read from a single sample in a study of monozygotic twins with inflammatory bowel disease. TCRdb re-called the 5' RACE reads and gives one entry per CDR3 protein, without DNA. The sample has 310,000 or so distinct CDR3 sequences. Sequencing was performed on blood. The origin of the receptors is a human donor with ulcerative colitis or Crohn's disease, or a healthy co-twin of an affected twin (not recorded which).

The chain joins TRBV18 to TRBJ2-3; checking the TCRdb D call of TRBD2 is not possible without DNA. The germline CDR1 and CDR2 sequences are KGHSH and LQKENI. The CDR3 has 16 residues. CDR3 in amino acids: CASSQMTAGGLDTQYF.

The chain couples TRBV6-5 to TRBJ2-7. Germline values: CDR1 MNHEY, CDR2 SVGAGI. CDR3 size: 14 residues. This chain's CDR3 is CASSYPRPPYEQYF.

The chain couples TRBV7-6 to TRBJ2-2; TCRdb names TRBD2, which stays unverified in the absence of DNA. This CDR3 comprises 15 residues. From germline, CDR1 is SGHVS and CDR2 FNYEAQ. CDR3 region: CASSLGGVNTGELFF. Combining the CDR3 with reference TRBV7-6 and TRBJ2-2 gives the whole variable domain GAGVSQSPRYKVTKRGQDVALRCDPISGHVSLYWYRQALGQGPEFLTYFNYEAQQDKSGLPNDRFSAERPEGSISTLTIQRTEQRDSAMYRCASSLGGVNTGELFFGEGSRLTVL.

The genes are TRBV5-1 and TRBJ2-7; TCRdb names TRBD2, which stays unverified in the absence of DNA. Germline lookup yields CDR1 SGHRS and CDR2 YFSETQ. The CDR3 length is 18 residues. The CDR3 protein is CASSLGVGLAGETHEQYF. Variable domain in full (rest from reference TRBV5-1 and TRBJ2-7): KAGVTQTPRYLIKTRGQQVTLSCSPISGHRSVSWYQQTPGQGLQFLFEYFSETQRNKGNFPGRFSGRQFSNSRSEMNVSTLELGDSALYLCASSLGVGLAGETHEQYFGPGTRLTVT.

The genes are TRBV4-1 and TRBJ2-7; TCRdb's D call of TRBD2 is untestable without DNA. This CDR3 is built from 17 residues. Germline V gives CDR1 MGHRA, CDR2 YSYEKL. The chain's CDR3 is CASSHALAGGTTYEQYF.

The rearrangement links TRBV7-9 to TRBJ1-2. The V gene's germline CDR1 is SEHNR and CDR2 FQNEAQ (reference sequence). The CDR3 totals 13 residues. The CDR3 region is CASSQTVFYGYTF.

The chain carries TRBV27 and TRBJ2-6; TCRdb returns TRBD1, unconfirmable since there is no DNA. In germline, CDR1 is MNHEY, CDR2 SMNVEV (reference sequence). The CDR3 runs 17 residues. CDR3: CASSSRGSGSGANVLTF.

This chain uses TRBV5-1 with TRBJ2-7; TCRdb's D gene call, TRBD1, goes unchecked for lack of DNA. Germline V gene lookup returns CDR1 SGHRS and CDR2 YFSETQ. The CDR3 sequence is 15 residues long. The CDR3 loop is CASSSTTGATYEQYF. The whole variable domain, filled in from reference TRBV5-1 and TRBJ2-7, reads KAGVTQTPRYLIKTRGQQVTLSCSPISGHRSVSWYQQTPGQGLQFLFEYFSETQRNKGNFPGRFSGRQFSNSRSEMNVSTLELGDSALYLCASSSTTGATYEQYFGPGTRLTVT.

V and J are TRBV12-3 or TRBV12-4 and TRBJ1-3. The CDR3 covers 12 residues. CDR3 in amino acids: CASRVSGNTIYF.

The chain carries TRBV5-1 and TRBJ2-7. From germline, CDR1 is SGHRS and CDR2 YFSETQ. This CDR3 comprises 15 residues. CDR3: CASSLKFGEAYEQYF.

This sequence joins TRBV28 and TRBJ1-3; without DNA, the TCRdb call of TRBD1 cannot be checked. The CDR3 is 16 amino acids. CDR1 is MDHEN, CDR2 SYDVKM, per germline. CDR3 in amino acids: CASSPLTGPSGNTIYF.

This rearrangement joins TRBV5-5 to TRBJ2-7; TCRdb's assignment of TRBD1 cannot be checked, as there is no DNA. Germline V lookup: CDR1 SGHKS, CDR2 YYEKEE (reference sequence). The CDR3 is 14 residues long. The CDR3 sequence: CASSLGNRGNEQYF.

V and J are TRBV12-3 or TRBV12-4 and TRBJ2-4. The length of the CDR3 is 16 residues. CDR3 residues: CASSFRLDGPKNIQYF.

The gene calls are TRBV7-2 and TRBJ2-3. CDR1 is SGHTA, CDR2 FQGNSA, per germline. This CDR3 has 14 residues. CDR3 region: CASSQAQLSDTQYF.

This rearrangement joins TRBV28 to TRBJ2-5; TCRdb designates TRBD2, a call that cannot be tested without DNA. Germline V gene data show CDR1 as MDHEN and CDR2 as SYDVKM. The CDR3 totals 12 residues. The CDR3 spells CASRGSSETQYF.

The gene calls are TRBV7-8 and TRBJ1-2. In germline, CDR1 is SGHVS, CDR2 FQNEAQ. CDR3 length: 15 amino acids. The CDR3 region is CASSATESGSWGYTF.

V and J are TRBV9 and TRBJ2-3; the D call from TCRdb, TRBD1, cannot be confirmed without DNA. This CDR3 contains 13 residues. Germline loops: CDR1 SGDLS, CDR2 YYNGEE. The CDR3 loop is CASSVLGGDTQYF.

The chain joins TRBV20-1 to TRBJ2-3; lacking DNA, the TRBD1 call made by TCRdb goes unchecked. Germline loops: CDR1 DFQATT, CDR2 SNEGSKA (reference sequence). The CDR3 has 14 amino acids. The CDR3 protein is CSARPGQGADTQYF.

The J gene is TRBJ2-1, the V gene TRBV27; TCRdb lists TRBD1, though no DNA is available to test this call. Germline lookup yields CDR1 MNHEY and CDR2 SMNVEV (reference sequence). The CDR3 spans 18 residues. CDR3 amino acids: CASSPTVFRTGGINEQFF.

The J gene is TRBJ2-7, the V gene TRBV30; TCRdb's D call of TRBD2 is untestable without DNA. This CDR3 is built from 14 residues. CDR1 is GTSNPN, CDR2 SVGIG, per germline (reference sequence). This CDR3 is CAWKTKAVPREQYF. The full variable domain, its missing parts supplied by reference TRBV30 and TRBJ2-7, is SQTIHQWPATLVQPVGSPLSLECTVEGTSNPNLYWYRQAAGRGLQLLFYSVGIGQISSEVPQNLSASRPQDRQFILSSKKLLLSDSGFYLCAWKTKAVPREQYFGPGTRLTVT.

The chain links TRBV3-1 to TRBJ1-4. This CDR3 has 14 residues. The germline V gene encodes CDR1 LGHDT and CDR2 YNNKEL (reference sequence). CDR3 region: CASSPGTFIEKLFF. Full variable domain (rest looked up from reference TRBV3-1 and TRBJ1-4): DTAVSQTPKYLVTQMGNDKSIKCEQNLGHDTMYWYKQDSKKFLKIMFSYNNKELIINETVPNRFSPKSPDKAHLNLHINSLELGDSAVYFCASSPGTFIEKLFFGSGTQLSVL.

The chain uses TRBV20-1 and TRBJ1-1; the D call from TCRdb, TRBD1, cannot be confirmed without DNA. This CDR3 region has 14 residues. Germline V gene data show CDR1 as DFQATT and CDR2 as SNEGSKA (reference sequence). The chain's CDR3 is CSARTGGENTEAFF.

V usage is TRBV5-6 and J usage is TRBJ1-4; the TCRdb D gene call, TRBD1, has no DNA to confirm it. Germline CDR1 reads SGHDT; CDR2 reads YYEEEE. The CDR3 loop spans 14 amino acids. CDR3 sequence reads: CASSIRDGDEKLFF.

This rearrangement joins TRBV7-8 to TRBJ2-5; lacking DNA, the TRBD2 call made by TCRdb goes unchecked. Germline V gene lookup returns CDR1 SGHVS and CDR2 FQNEAQ. The CDR3 is 13 residues long. CDR3 in amino acids: CASSRDSPETQYF.